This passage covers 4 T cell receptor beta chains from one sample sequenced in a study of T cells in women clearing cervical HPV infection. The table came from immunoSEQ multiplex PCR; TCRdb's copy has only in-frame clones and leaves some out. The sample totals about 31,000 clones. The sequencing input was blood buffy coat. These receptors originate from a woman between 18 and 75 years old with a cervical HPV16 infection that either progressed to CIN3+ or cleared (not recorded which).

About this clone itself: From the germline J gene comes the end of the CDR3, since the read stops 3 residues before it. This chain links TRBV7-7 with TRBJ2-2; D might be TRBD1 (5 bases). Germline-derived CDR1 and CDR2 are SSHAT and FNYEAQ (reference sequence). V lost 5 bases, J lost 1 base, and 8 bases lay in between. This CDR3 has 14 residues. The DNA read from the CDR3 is TGTGCCAGCAGCATCACAGGGAACACCGGGGAG. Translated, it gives CASSITGNTGE. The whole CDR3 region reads CASSITGNTGELFF. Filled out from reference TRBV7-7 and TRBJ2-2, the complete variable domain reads GAGVSQSPRYKVTKRGQDVTLRCDPISSHATLYWYQQALGQGPEFLTYFNYEAQPDKSGLPSDRFSAERPEGSISTLTIQRTEQRDSAMYRCASSITGNTGELFFGEGSRLTVL.

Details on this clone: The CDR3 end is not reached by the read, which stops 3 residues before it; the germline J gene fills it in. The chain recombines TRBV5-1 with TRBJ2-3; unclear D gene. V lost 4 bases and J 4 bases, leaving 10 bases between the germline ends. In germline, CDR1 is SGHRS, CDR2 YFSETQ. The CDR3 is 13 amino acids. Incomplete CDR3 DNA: TGCGCCAGCAGCCGTGACTTATCAGATACG. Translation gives CASSRDLSDT. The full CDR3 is CASSRDLSDTQYF.

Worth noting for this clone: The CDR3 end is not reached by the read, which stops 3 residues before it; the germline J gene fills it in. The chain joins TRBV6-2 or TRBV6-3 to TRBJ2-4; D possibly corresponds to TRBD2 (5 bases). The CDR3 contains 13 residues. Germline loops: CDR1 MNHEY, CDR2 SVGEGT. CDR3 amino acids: CASSYSLDYGQYF. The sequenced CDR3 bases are TGTGCCAGCAGTTACTCGCTTGACTATGGT.

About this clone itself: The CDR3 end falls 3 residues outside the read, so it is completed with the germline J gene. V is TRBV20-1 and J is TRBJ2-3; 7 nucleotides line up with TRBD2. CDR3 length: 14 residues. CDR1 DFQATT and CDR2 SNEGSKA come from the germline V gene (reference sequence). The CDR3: CSALRSSGGETQYF. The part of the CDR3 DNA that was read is TGCAGTGCCCTTAGGTCTAGCGGAGGGGAGACG.